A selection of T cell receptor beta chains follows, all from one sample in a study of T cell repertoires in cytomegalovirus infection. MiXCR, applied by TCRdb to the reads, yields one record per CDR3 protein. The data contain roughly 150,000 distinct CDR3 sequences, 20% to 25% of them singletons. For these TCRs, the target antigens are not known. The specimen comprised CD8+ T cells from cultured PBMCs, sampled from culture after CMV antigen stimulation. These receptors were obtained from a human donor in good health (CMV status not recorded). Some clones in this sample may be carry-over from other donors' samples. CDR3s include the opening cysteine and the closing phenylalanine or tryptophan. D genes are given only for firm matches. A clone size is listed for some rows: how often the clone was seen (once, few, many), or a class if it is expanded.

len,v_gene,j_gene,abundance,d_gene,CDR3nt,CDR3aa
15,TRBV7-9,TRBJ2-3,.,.,TGTGCCAGCAGAACCTCCCCCGCAGACACAGATACGCAGTATTTT,CASRTSPADTDTQYF
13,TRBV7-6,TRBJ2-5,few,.,TGTGCCAGCAGCTTATATGGCCAAGAGACCCAGTACTTC,CASSLYGQETQYF
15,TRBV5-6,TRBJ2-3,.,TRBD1,TGTGCCAGCAGCTTGAGGGGACAGGGAACAGATACGCAGTATTTT,CASSLRGQGTDTQYF
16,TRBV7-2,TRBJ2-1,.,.,TGTGCCAGCAGTCCGGAGGGCGGACACTCCTACAATGAGCAGTTCTTC,CASSPEGGHSYNEQFF
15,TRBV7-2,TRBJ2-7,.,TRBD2,TGTGCCAGCAGCTTAGGACTAGCGGGGACCTACGAGCAGTACTTC,CASSLGLAGTYEQYF
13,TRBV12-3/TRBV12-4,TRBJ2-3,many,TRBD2,TGTGCCATCGATAGCGGGGTTGGAGATACGCAGTATTTT,CAIDSGVGDTQYF
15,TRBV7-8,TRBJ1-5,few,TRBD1,TGTGCCAGCAGCTACCGGGACAGGCAAAATCAGCCCCAGCATTTT,CASSYRDRQNQPQHF
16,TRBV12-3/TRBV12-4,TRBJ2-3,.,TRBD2,TGTGCCAGCAGTAACGGACTAGCGGGGGTCACAGATACGCAGTATTTT,CASSNGLAGVTDTQYF
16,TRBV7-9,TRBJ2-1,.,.,TGTGCCAGCAGTTCGCGTTCTCACAGGGAATACAATGAGCAGTTCTTC,CASSSRSHREYNEQFF
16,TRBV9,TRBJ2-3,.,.,TGTGCCAGCAGCGTAGAGGGGGACCTTAGCACAGATACGCAGTATTTT,CASSVEGDLSTDTQYF
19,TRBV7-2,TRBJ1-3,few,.,TGTGCCAGCAGCTTAGGGGTATCGCGTAGCAGGGTACTTGGAAACACCATATATTTT,CASSLGVSRSRVLGNTIYF
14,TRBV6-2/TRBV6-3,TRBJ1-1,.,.,TGTGCCAGCAGTTCAACTATGAGGTTCACTGAAGCTTTCTTT,CASSSTMRFTEAFF
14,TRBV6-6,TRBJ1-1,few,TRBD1,TGTGCCAGCCCGGCAGGGGGGATATTTACTGAAGCTTTCTTT,CASPAGGIFTEAFF
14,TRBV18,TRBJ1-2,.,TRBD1,TGTGCCAGCTCTCCCCGACAGGGACTGCGTGGCTACACCTTC,CASSPRQGLRGYTF
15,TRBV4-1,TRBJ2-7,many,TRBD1,TGCGCCAGCAGCCAAGAGACAGGGGTTATTTACGAGCAGTACTTC,CASSQETGVIYEQYF
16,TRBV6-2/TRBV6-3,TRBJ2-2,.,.,TGTGCCAGCACCACCCGGGGAGGGGGCAATACCGGGGAGCTGTTTTTT,CASTTRGGGNTGELFF
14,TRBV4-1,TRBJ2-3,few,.,TGCGCCAGCAGTACCCGGGACCCCGGGGATACGCAGTATTTT,CASSTRDPGDTQYF
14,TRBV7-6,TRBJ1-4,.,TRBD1,TGTGCCAGCAGCGGCAGGGGGACTAATGAAAAACTGTTTTTT,CASSGRGTNEKLFF
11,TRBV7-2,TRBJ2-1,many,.,TGTGCCAGCAGATTCGGACCTGAGCAGTTCTTC,CASRFGPEQFF
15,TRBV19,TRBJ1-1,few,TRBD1,TGTGCCAGTAGTGCGGGACAGGGAGGTAGGACTGAAGCTTTCTTT,CASSAGQGGRTEAFF
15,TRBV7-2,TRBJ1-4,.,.,TGTGCCAGCAGCCCCCTCTGGGAGACTAATGAAAAACTGTTTTTT,CASSPLWETNEKLFF
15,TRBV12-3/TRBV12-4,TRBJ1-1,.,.,TGTGCCAGCAGTTTAGGGAGACAAACTAACACTGAAGCTTTCTTT,CASSLGRQTNTEAFF